The 10 T cell receptor beta chains in this list originate from one sample, sequenced in a study of Ad26.COV2.S vaccination and SARS-CoV-2 variants. Sequenced by immunoSEQ multiplex PCR; TCRdb stores in-frame clones only, minus some. The table lists a few hundred thousand clones, over 75% of them singletons. Described treatment: 19 received Ad26.COV2.S at low or high dose, single or two shots; 5 received placebo; per-sample allocation not given. Collection of samples fell on day 63 after the first vaccine or placebo injection. The source material was peripheral blood, sampled in a trial of Ad26.COV2.S vaccine versus placebo. Receptors were obtained from a person aged 18-60 years who received the Ad26.COV2.S COVID-19 vaccine or a placebo.

This chain joins TRBV11-2 and TRBJ2-1, with 9 bases matching TRBD2. The CDR3 is 13 amino acids. The ends lost 3 bases at V and 10 bases at J; junction bases unmatched: 4. Per germline, CDR1 SGHAT and CDR2 FQNNGV. CDR3 in DNA: TGTGCCAGCAGCTTCGGCGGGAGGGAAGAGCAGTTCTTC. Its translation is CASSFGGREEQFF.

This clone was picked up one time. The chain uses TRBV12-2 and TRBJ2-2; no DNA check was done on the table's D call, TRBD2. TRBV12-2 is shown as a pseudogene. The CDR3 has 14 amino acids. CDR3 loop: CASRLSLNTGELFF. The CDR3 bases are TGTGCAAGTCGCTTGTCCCTCAACACCGGGGAGCTGTTTTTT.

The chain employs TRBV6-6 and TRBJ2-7; D is unresolved. The CDR3 totals 13 residues. The germline V and J ends were trimmed by 0 bases and 5 bases, with 8 bases remaining between them. Germline V gene data show CDR1 as MNHNY and CDR2 as SVGAGI (reference sequence). The CDR3 DNA follows: TGTGCCAGCAGTTACTCGGGCCGAAACGAGCAGTACTTC. Its protein product is CASSYSGRNEQYF.

DNA of the CDR3: TGTGCCAGCAGCTCCGAGGGACAGCCGTCCGAACGGACTAGCGGACTTTACGAGCAGTACTTC. Translation: CASSSEGQPSERTSGLYEQYF. The genes are TRBV13 and TRBJ2-7; TRBD2 matches at 10 bases. This CDR3 has 21 amino acids. From germline, CDR1 is PRHDT and CDR2 FYEKMQ (reference sequence). J gave up 4 bases and V 4 bases, and 25 bases lay outside the gene matches. The full variable domain, completed using reference TRBV13 and TRBJ2-7, is AAGVIQSPRHLIKEKRETATLKCYPIPRHDTVYWYQQGPGQDPQFLISFYEKMQSDKGSIPDRFSAQQFSDYHSELNMSSLELGDSALYFCASSSEGQPSERTSGLYEQYFGPGTRLTVT.

CDR3 sequence (DNA): TGTGCCAGCAGCCAATTTCTAGCGAGAAGCTCCTACAATGAGCAGTTCTTC. The encoded protein is CASSQFLARSSYNEQFF. This rearrangement joins TRBV3-1 (or the pseudogene TRBV3-2) to TRBJ2-1; a weak D match, TRBD2 (6 bases). Germline V gene sequence: CDR1 LGHDT, CDR2 YNNKEL (reference sequence). This CDR3 has 17 residues. Trimming cost V 2 bases and J 0 bases, with 14 bases left between them.

This clone turned up a few times. The V call is TRBV30, the J call TRBJ1-6, with D perhaps TRBD1 (6 bases). The CDR3 has 13 amino acids. Germline V gene sequence: CDR1 GTSNPN, CDR2 SVGIG (reference sequence). V lost 4 bases and J 7 bases, leaving 11 bases between the germline ends. The CDR3 loop reads CAWNTGRNSPLHF. The CDR3 nucleotides read TGTGCCTGGAATACAGGGCGAAATTCACCCCTCCACTTT.

The rearrangement uses TRBV21-1 and TRBJ2-3; the table gives TRBD2 as D, unverified against the DNA. TRBV21-1 is termed a pseudogene. The CDR3 runs 18 residues. The CDR3 region has the DNA TGTGCCAGCAGCAAAGCTCCCGGACTAGCGGATTTCACAGATACGCAGTATTTT. As protein: CASSKAPGLADFTDTQYF.

The sample holds one count of this clone. The chain employs TRBV3-1 (or the pseudogene TRBV3-2) and TRBJ2-1, with D maybe TRBD2 (5 bases). Germline lookup yields CDR1 LGHDT and CDR2 YNNKEL (reference sequence). V was cut by 3 bases and J by 7 bases, with 19 bases left in between. This CDR3 has 16 amino acids. The CDR3 reads CASSQFAFGSGNEQFF. In DNA, the CDR3 is TGTGCCAGCAGCCAGTTTGCGTTTGGGAGTGGGAATGAGCAGTTCTTC.

This rearrangement joins TRBV30 to TRBJ2-1, with TRBD1 matching over 7 bases. Germline CDR1 and CDR2: GTSNPN and SVGIG (reference sequence). The CDR3 has 14 amino acids. With 2 bases clipped from V and 9 bases from J, the junction kept 10 bases outside the gene matches. The CDR3 loop reads CAWSPRQGLGEQFF. CDR3 nucleotide sequence: TGTGCCTGGAGTCCCAGACAGGGTTTGGGTGAGCAGTTCTTC.

The CDR3 spells CASRGRSYNEQFF. In DNA form, the CDR3 reads TGTGCCAGCCGCGGCAGGAGCTACAATGAGCAGTTCTTC. V usage is TRBV28 and J usage is TRBJ2-1; no clear D gene. Trimming shortened V by 8 bases and J by 3 bases, and 11 bases separated the two germline ends. The CDR3 contains 13 residues. CDR1 and CDR2 (germline): MDHEN, SYDVKM.